Listed here are 18 T cell receptor beta chains from one sample, sequenced in a study of human T cells and chemical hapten exposure. The time point: patch test 2, 6 weeks after DPC sensitization. Treatment reported: therapeutic diphenylcyclopropenone sensitization with weekly scalp DPC. TCRdb reprocessed the RACE reads via MiXCR and lists one record per CDR3 protein. Among some 42,000 distinct CDR3 sequences, around 10% were seen once, and the ten largest hold approximately 15%. The sample consisted of whole blood, taken in connection with sensitization to the hapten diphenylcyclopropenone (DPC). The receptors here all came from a middle-aged woman with alopecia areata. Some clones in this sample may be carry-over from other donors' samples.

J is TRBJ1-2 and V is TRBV15, with a weak D call TRBD1 (5 bases). CDR3 length: 15 amino acids. Germline V gene lookup returns CDR1 LNHNV and CDR2 YYDKDF (reference sequence). The V end lost 1 base, the J end lost 0 bases, and 9 bases lay between the germline ends. The CDR3 loop is CATSRAGRANYGYTF. CDR3 coding DNA: TGTGCCACCAGCAGAGCCGGCAGGGCTAACTATGGCTACACCTTC.

This clonotype has a count of ten or more. The chain uses TRBV18 and TRBJ1-2, with D perhaps TRBD1 (5 bases). The CDR3 consists of 16 residues. CDR1 is KGHSH, CDR2 LQKENI, per germline. Trimming left V 5 bases short and J 4 bases short, with 20 bases between. The CDR3 protein is CASSSIGTGTTYGYTF. CDR3 nucleotides: TGTGCCAGCTCATCAATCGGGACCGGGACTACCTATGGCTACACCTTC.

This clonotype came up many times. The chain is built from TRBV4-1 and TRBJ1-1; the D gene is possibly TRBD1 (5 bases). Looked up from germline, CDR1 is MGHRA and CDR2 is YSYEKL. Trimming stripped 1 base from V and 8 bases from J, with 17 bases between. The CDR3 length is 15 residues. The CDR3, as DNA: TGCGCCAGCAGCCAAGTAAAGGGGTTTCTGACGGAAGCTTTCTTT. This gives the protein CASSQVKGFLTEAFF.

This clonotype was observed at least ten times. J is TRBJ2-1 and V is TRBV2, with 11 bases that match TRBD2. V was pared by 5 bases and J by 5 bases, with 11 bases of the junction left unmatched. From germline, CDR1 is SNHLY and CDR2 FYNNEI. The CDR3 spans 17 residues. The CDR3 region is CASSPSKRGLADNEQFF. CDR3 coding DNA: TGTGCCAGCAGTCCTTCGAAGAGGGGACTAGCGGACAATGAGCAGTTCTTC.

This clonotype was seen repeatedly, ten times or more. The chain is built from TRBV12-3 or TRBV12-4 and TRBJ2-3; D may be TRBD2 (6 bases). The CDR3 covers 15 residues. Trimming removed 5 bases at V and 0 bases at J, with 12 bases between. The CDR3 loop reads CASSPAGGSTDTQYF. In nucleotides, the CDR3 is TGTGCCAGCAGTCCAGCCGGGGGTAGCACAGATACGCAGTATTTT.

This clonotype was counted at least ten times. This chain joins TRBV7-6 and TRBJ2-5, with D hard to call. In germline, CDR1 is SGHVS, CDR2 FNYEAQ. The length of the CDR3 is 14 residues. The V end lost 5 bases, the J end lost 1 base, and 11 bases lay between the germline ends. This chain's CDR3 is CASSQPVLQETQYF. In DNA, the CDR3 is TGTGCCAGCAGCCAACCGGTCCTCCAAGAGACCCAGTACTTC.

This rearrangement joins TRBV15 to TRBJ2-1; D is unresolved. Per germline, CDR1 LNHNV and CDR2 YYDKDF (reference sequence). V was pared by 0 bases and J by 4 bases, with 10 bases between. The CDR3 length is 15 residues. The CDR3 here is CATSRDKDGYNEQFF. As DNA, the CDR3 is TGTGCCACCAGCAGAGATAAGGACGGATACAATGAGCAGTTCTTC.

In this sample, this clonotype turned up many times. The rearrangement joins TRBV6-5 to TRBJ2-7, with a weak D call TRBD2 (6 bases). Germline assignment: CDR1 MNHEY and CDR2 SVGAGI. V lost 2 bases and J lost 2, with 13 bases in between. CDR3 size: 15 residues. DNA of the CDR3: TGTGCCAGCAGTTACAGTACGGGGGTGCCCTACGAGCAGTACTTC. It yields the protein CASSYSTGVPYEQYF.

This clonotype was recorded many times. The chain employs TRBV20-1 and TRBJ1-5; 7 nucleotides agree with TRBD1. V dropped 3 bases and J dropped 5; count of bases not matched to a gene: 10. Germline assignment: CDR1 DFQATT and CDR2 SNEGSKA (reference sequence). The CDR3 length is 15 residues. CDR3 protein: CSASNPGQDHQPQHF. The CDR3 nucleotides read TGCAGTGCTAGTAATCCTGGACAGGACCATCAGCCCCAGCATTTT.

Many counts were recorded for this clonotype. The chain is built from TRBV20-1 and TRBJ1-1; the D gene is possibly TRBD1 (6 bases). CDR1 and CDR2 from the germline V gene are DFQATT and SNEGSKA (reference sequence). With 8 bases removed from V and 9 bases from J, the gap between germline ends came to 19 bases. The CDR3 consists of 12 residues. Here the CDR3 DNA reads TGCAGTCGCATGATAAGTACAGGGAAAGCTTTCTTT. Amino acid sequence: CSRMISTGKAFF.

This clonotype has a count of ten or more. V usage is TRBV9 and J usage is TRBJ1-2; D is perhaps TRBD1 (6 bases). This CDR3 contains 14 residues. V was clipped by 3 bases and J by 4 bases, with 13 bases between them. The V gene's germline CDR1 is SGDLS and CDR2 YYNGEE. CDR3 sequence (DNA): TGTGCCAGCAGCGCCCGACAGGACGGCTATGGCTACACCTTC. This codes for CASSARQDGYGYTF.

There are many counts of this clonotype. The chain links TRBV27 to TRBJ1-1, with 7 bases identical to TRBD1. The CDR3 extends over 17 amino acids. J was trimmed by 0 bases and V by 3 bases; bases with no gene match: 10. The germline gives CDR1 MNHEY, CDR2 SMNVEV (reference sequence). This chain's CDR3 is CASSFLGTAVLNTEAFF. As DNA, the CDR3 is TGTGCCAGCAGTTTCCTCGGGACAGCAGTATTGAACACTGAAGCTTTCTTT.

The V call is TRBV9, the J call TRBJ2-7, with TRBD1 matching 10 bases. Germline-derived CDR1 and CDR2 are SGDLS and YYNGEE. V shed 4 bases and J 5 bases; nucleotides not matched to a gene: 6. The CDR3 sequence is 14 residues long. The CDR3 region is CASSPGTGAHEQYF. The CDR3 DNA reads TGTGCCAGCAGCCCTGGGACAGGGGCCCACGAGCAGTACTTC.

This chain connects TRBV28 to TRBJ2-1, with TRBD1 identical over 7 bases. The germline gives CDR1 MDHEN, CDR2 SYDVKM. The CDR3 sequence is 16 residues long. V lost 6 bases, J lost 2 bases, and 10 bases stayed unmatched. The CDR3 reads CASSPNHRGPYNEQFF. Here the CDR3 DNA reads TGTGCCAGCAGCCCTAACCACAGGGGACCCTACAATGAGCAGTTCTTC.

The sample holds many counts of this clonotype. The chain joins TRBV3-1 to TRBJ2-7; TRBD2 might be the D (6 bases). The V gene lost 4 bases and the J gene lost 2 bases, with 12 bases spanning the gap. There are 14 residues in the CDR3. The germline gives CDR1 LGHDT, CDR2 YNNKEL (reference sequence). CDR3 sequence reads: CASSPSGGTYEQYF. CDR3 DNA sequence: TGTGCCAGCAGCCCCAGTGGCGGGACCTACGAGCAGTACTTC.

In this sample, this clonotype turned up many times. The gene calls are TRBV4-1 and TRBJ1-6; D not certain. The length of the CDR3 is 13 residues. CDR1 is MGHRA and CDR2 is YSYEKL in the germline V gene. The ends were cut back, 3 bases at V and 6 bases at J, with 6 bases in the middle. The CDR3 protein is CASSHLGNSPLHF. The CDR3 DNA reads as TGCGCCAGCAGCCACCTGGGTAATTCACCCCTCCACTTT.

This clonotype was observed at least ten times. The rearrangement joins TRBV12-3 or TRBV12-4 to TRBJ1-1; the D is unclear. V shed 8 bases and J shed 6 bases, with 16 bases lying between them. The CDR3 is 13 amino acids. Here the CDR3 DNA reads TGTGCCAGCGCTTGGGCAGGCATCGCTGAAGCTTTCTTT. This encodes CASAWAGIAEAFF.

This clonotype was recorded at least ten times. The chain joins TRBV20-1 to TRBJ1-5; D is undetermined. Germline V lookup: CDR1 DFQATT, CDR2 SNEGSKA (reference sequence). V dropped 3 bases and J dropped 9 bases, with 9 bases sitting between them. CDR3 length: 11 amino acids. This CDR3 reads CSARSSGPQHF. DNA for the CDR3: TGCAGTGCTAGGTCCTCGGGGCCCCAGCATTTT.